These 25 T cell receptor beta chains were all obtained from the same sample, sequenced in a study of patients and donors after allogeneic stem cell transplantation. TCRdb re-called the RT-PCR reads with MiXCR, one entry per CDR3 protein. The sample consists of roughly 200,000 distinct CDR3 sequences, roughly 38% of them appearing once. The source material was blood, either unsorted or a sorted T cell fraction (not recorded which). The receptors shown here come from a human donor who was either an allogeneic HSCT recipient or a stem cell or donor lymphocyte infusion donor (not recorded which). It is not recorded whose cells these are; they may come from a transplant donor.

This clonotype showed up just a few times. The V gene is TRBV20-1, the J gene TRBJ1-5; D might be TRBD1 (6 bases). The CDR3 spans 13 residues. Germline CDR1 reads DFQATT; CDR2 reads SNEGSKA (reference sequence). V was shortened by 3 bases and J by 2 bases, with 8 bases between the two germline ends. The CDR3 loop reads CSASPGGNQPQHF. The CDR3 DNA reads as TGCAGTGCTAGCCCAGGGGGCAATCAGCCCCAGCATTTT.

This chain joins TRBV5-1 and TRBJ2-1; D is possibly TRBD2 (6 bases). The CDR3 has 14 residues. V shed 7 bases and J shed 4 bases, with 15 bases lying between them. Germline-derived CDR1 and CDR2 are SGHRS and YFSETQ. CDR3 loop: CASQHRERYNEQFF. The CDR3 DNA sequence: TGCGCCAGCCAGCACCGGGAGAGATACAATGAGCAGTTCTTC.

CDR3 in DNA: TGTGCCAGCAGCCAGGGTGACAGCCGGGGCTACACCTTC. This sequence encodes CASSQGDSRGYTF. V gene TRBV4-2 combines with J gene TRBJ1-2, with a weak D call TRBD1 (5 bases). The CDR3 runs to 13 residues. With 3 bases removed from V and 8 bases from J, the gap between germline ends came to 13 bases. Germline CDR1 and CDR2: LGHNA and YNFKEQ.

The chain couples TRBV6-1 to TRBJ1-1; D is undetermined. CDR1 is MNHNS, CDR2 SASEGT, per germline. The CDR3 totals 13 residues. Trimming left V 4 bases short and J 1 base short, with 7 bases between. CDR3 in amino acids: CASSAGRNTEAFF. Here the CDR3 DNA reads TGTGCCAGCAGTGCGGGGAGGAACACTGAAGCTTTCTTT.

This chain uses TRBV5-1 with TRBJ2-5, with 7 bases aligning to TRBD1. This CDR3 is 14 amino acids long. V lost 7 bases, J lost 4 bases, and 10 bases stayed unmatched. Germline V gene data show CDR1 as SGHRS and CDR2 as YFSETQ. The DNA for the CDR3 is TGCGCCAGCGGTATGACAGGGACGCGAGAGACCCAGTACTTC. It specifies CASGMTGTRETQYF.

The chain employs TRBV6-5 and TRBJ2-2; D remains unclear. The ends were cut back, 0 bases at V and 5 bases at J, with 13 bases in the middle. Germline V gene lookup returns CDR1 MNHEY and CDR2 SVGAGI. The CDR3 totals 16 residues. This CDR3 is CASSYSRLLGTGELFF. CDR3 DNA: TGTGCCAGCAGTTACTCGAGACTTTTGGGAACCGGGGAGCTGTTTTTT.

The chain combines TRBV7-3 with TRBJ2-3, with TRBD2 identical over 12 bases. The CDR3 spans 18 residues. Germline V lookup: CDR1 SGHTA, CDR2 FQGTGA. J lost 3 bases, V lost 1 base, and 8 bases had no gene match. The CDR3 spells CASSLRTSGAGRTDTQYF. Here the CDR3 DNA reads TGTGCCAGCAGCTTAAGGACTAGCGGGGCCGGTCGGACAGATACGCAGTATTTT.

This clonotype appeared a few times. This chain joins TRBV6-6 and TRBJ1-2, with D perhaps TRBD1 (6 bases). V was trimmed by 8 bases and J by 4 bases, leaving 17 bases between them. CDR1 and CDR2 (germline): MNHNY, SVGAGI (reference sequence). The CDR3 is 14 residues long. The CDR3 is CASSNRGPGYGYTF. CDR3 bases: TGTGCCAGCTCCAACCGGGGGCCTGGCTATGGCTACACCTTC.

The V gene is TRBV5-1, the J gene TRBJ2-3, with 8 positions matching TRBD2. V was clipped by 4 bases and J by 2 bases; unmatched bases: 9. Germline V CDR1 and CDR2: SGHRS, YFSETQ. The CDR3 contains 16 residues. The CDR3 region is CASSPKRAGVTDTQYF. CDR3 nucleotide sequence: TGCGCCAGCAGCCCTAAGAGAGCGGGGGTCACAGATACGCAGTATTTT.

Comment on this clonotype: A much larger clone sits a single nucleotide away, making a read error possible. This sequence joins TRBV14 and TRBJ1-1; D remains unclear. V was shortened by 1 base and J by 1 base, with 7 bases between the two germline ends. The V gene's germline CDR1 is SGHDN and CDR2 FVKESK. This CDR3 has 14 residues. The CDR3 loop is CASSQVRGNTEAFF. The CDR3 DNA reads TGTGCCAGCAGCCAAGTTCGGGGGAACACTGAAGCTTTCTTT.

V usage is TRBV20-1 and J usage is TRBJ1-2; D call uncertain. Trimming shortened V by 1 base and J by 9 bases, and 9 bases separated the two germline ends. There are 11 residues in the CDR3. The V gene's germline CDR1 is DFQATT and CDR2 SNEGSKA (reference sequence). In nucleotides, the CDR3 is TGCAGTGCTAGAGTGGCGGCCCGCTACACCTTC. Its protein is CSARVAARYTF.

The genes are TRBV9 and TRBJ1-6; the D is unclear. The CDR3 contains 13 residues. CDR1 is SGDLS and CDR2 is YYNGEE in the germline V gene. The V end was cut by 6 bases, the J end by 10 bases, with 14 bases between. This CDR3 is CASTNPPNSPLHF. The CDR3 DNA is TGTGCCAGCACCAACCCCCCCAACTCACCCCTCCACTTT.

In DNA form, the CDR3 reads TGTGCCAGCAGTGAAGCTTGGACAGGGAATTCACCCCTCCACTTT. Translating it yields CASSEAWTGNSPLHF. This chain joins TRBV2 and TRBJ1-6, with 8 bases identical to TRBD1. The CDR3 loop spans 15 amino acids. Germline V gene lookup returns CDR1 SNHLY and CDR2 FYNNEI. V shed 0 bases, J shed 7 bases, and the junction held 2 bases outside the gene matches. The variable domain in full, with the rest retrieved from reference TRBV2 and TRBJ1-6, is EPEVTQTPSHQVTQMGQEVILRCVPISNHLYFYWYRQILGQKVEFLVSFYNNEISEKSEIFDDQFSVERPDGSNFTLKIRSTKLEDSAMYFCASSEAWTGNSPLHFGNGTRLTVT.

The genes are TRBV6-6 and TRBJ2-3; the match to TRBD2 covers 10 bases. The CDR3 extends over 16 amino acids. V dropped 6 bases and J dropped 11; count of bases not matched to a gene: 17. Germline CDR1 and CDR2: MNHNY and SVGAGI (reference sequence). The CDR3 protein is CASSRPPSGGSTQQYF. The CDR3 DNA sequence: TGTGCCAGCAGCCGCCCCCCTAGCGGGGGCTCAACACAGCAGTATTTT.

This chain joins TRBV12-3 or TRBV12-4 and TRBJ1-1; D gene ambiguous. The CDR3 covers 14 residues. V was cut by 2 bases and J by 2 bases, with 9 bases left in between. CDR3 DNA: TGTGCCAGCAGTTTAAGGGCCGTAAACACTGAAGCTTTCTTT. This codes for CASSLRAVNTEAFF.

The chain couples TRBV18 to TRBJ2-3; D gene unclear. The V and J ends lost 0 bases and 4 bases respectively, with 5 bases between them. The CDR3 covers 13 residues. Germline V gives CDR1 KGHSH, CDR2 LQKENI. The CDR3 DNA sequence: TGTGCCAGCTCACCACCCAAGGCAGATACGCAGTATTTT. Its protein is CASSPPKADTQYF.

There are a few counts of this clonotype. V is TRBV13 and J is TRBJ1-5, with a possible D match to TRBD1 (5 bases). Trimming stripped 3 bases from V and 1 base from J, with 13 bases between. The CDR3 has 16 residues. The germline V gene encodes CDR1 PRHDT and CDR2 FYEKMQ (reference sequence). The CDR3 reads CASSFAGKGSNQPQHF. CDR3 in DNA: TGTGCCAGCAGCTTTGCAGGGAAGGGGAGCAATCAGCCCCAGCATTTT. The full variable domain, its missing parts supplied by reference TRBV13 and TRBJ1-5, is AAGVIQSPRHLIKEKRETATLKCYPIPRHDTVYWYQQGPGQDPQFLISFYEKMQSDKGSIPDRFSAQQFSDYHSELNMSSLELGDSALYFCASSFAGKGSNQPQHFGDGTRLSIL.

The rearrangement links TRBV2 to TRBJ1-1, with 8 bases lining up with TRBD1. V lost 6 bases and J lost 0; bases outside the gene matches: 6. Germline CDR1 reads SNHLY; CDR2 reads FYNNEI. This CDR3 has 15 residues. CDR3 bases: TGTGCCAGCAGACCTGGACAGGGAATGAACACTGAAGCTTTCTTT. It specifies CASRPGQGMNTEAFF.

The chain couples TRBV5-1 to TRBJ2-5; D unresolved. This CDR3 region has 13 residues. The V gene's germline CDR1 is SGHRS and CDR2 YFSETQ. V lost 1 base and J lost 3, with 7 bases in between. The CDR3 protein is CASSLRTEETQYF. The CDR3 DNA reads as TGCGCCAGCAGCTTGCGGACGGAAGAGACCCAGTACTTC.

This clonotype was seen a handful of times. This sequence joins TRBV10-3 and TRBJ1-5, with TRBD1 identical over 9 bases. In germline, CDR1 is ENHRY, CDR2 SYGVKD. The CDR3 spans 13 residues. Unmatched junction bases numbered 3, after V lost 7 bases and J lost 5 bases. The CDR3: CAIKGQGDQPQHF. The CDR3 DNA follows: TGTGCCATCAAGGGACAGGGTGATCAGCCCCAGCATTTT.

The CDR3, as DNA: TGCAGTGCCCTCCTCTACCTGGGGAGAGATACGCAGTATTTT. It codes for CSALLYLGRDTQYF. The rearrangement joins TRBV20-1 to TRBJ2-3; weak D call: TRBD2 (5 bases). CDR3 length: 14 amino acids. Germline CDR1 and CDR2: DFQATT and SNEGSKA (reference sequence). Trimming left V 6 bases short and J 5 bases short, with 18 bases between.

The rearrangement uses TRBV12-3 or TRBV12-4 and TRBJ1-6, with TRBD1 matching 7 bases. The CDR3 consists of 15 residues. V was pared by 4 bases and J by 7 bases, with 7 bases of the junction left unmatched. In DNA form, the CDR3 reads TGTGCCAGCAGTTATGCCGGGACAGTAAATTCACCCCTCCACTTT. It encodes CASSYAGTVNSPLHF.

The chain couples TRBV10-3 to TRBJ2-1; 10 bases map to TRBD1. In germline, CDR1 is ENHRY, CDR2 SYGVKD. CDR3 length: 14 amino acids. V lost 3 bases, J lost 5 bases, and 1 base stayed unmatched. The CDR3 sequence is CAISDGTGDNEQFF. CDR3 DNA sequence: TGTGCCATCAGTGATGGGACAGGGGACAATGAGCAGTTCTTC.

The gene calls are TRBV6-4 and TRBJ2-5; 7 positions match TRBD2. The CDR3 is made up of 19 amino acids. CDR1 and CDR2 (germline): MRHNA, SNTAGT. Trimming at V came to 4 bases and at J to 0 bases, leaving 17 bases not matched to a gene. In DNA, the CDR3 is TGTGCCAGCAGTGTTCTCCTCAGCCCTCTAGCGGACTACCAAGAGACCCAGTACTTC. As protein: CASSVLLSPLADYQETQYF.

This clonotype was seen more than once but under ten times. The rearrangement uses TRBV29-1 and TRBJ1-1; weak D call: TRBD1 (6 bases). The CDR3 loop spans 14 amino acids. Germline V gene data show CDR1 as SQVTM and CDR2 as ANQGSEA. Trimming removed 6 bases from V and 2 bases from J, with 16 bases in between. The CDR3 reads CSVARQEDNTEAFF. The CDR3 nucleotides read TGCAGCGTGGCGCGACAGGAAGACAACACTGAAGCTTTCTTT. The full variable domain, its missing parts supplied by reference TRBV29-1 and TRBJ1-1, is SAVISQKPSRDICQRGTSLTIQCQVDSQVTMMFWYRQQPGQSLTLIATANQGSEATYESGFVIDKFPISRPNLTFSTLTVSNMSPEDSSIYLCSVARQEDNTEAFFGQGTRLTVV.